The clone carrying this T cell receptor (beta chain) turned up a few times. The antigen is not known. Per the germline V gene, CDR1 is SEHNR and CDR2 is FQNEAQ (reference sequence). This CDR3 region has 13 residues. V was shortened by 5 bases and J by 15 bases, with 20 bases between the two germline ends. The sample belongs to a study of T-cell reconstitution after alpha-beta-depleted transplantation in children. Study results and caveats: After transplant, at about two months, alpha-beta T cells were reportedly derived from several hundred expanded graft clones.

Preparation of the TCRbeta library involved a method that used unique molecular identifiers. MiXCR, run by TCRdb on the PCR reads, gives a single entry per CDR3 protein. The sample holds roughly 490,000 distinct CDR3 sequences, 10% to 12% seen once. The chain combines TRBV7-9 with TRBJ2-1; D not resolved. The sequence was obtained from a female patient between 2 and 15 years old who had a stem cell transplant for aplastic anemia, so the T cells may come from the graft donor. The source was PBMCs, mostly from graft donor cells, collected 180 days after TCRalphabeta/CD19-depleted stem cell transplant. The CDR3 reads CASSRTRAWVRFF. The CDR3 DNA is TGTGCCAGCAGCCGAACAAGGGCCTGGGTCAGGTTCTTC.